A single sample is the source of the 29 T cell receptor beta chains below, sequenced in a study of OX40 agonist ivuxolimab in advanced cancers. Clones were read by immunoSEQ multiplex PCR, and TCRdb kept only the in-frame ones, dropping some. The sample carries some 50,000 clones, 75% to 90% recorded once. The sequenced sample was CD4+ or CD8+ T cells sorted from blood, obtained in a trial of the OX40 agonist ivuxolimab. These receptors all stem from an adult with an advanced solid tumor such as melanoma, head and neck, liver or kidney cancer.

The chain links TRBV9 to TRBJ1-6, with D possibly TRBD1 on 5 matching bases. CDR1 SGDLS and CDR2 YYNGEE come from the germline V gene. V lost 2 bases to trimming and J lost 6 bases, with 9 bases between them. This CDR3 is 14 amino acids long. CDR3 bases: TGTGCCAGCAGCGTTGGGACCCCTAATTCACCCCTCCACTTT. This codes for CASSVGTPNSPLHF.

This clone was recorded a few times. J is TRBJ2-3 and V is TRBV4-2; a weak D match, TRBD2 (5 bases). The V and J ends lost 4 bases and 5 bases respectively, with 7 bases between them. The germline V gene encodes CDR1 LGHNA and CDR2 YNFKEQ. The CDR3 length is 12 residues. This CDR3 is CASSPRGDTQYF. The CDR3 DNA is TGTGCCAGCAGCCCCCGGGGAGATACGCAGTATTTT.

The rearrangement links TRBV10-3 to TRBJ1-2, with D uncertain. Trimming cost V 3 bases and J 4 bases, with 15 bases left between them. The CDR3 totals 15 residues. The germline V gene encodes CDR1 ENHRY and CDR2 SYGVKD. The CDR3 sequence: CAISEGLEVGYGYTF. Written as DNA, the CDR3 is TGTGCCATCAGTGAAGGGCTGGAGGTAGGCTATGGCTACACCTTC.

The chain is built from TRBV7-9 and TRBJ1-1; 9 positions match TRBD1. Germline trimming cut 4 bases from V and 3 bases from J; bases unmatched to any gene: 3. Looked up from germline, CDR1 is SEHNR and CDR2 is FQNEAQ (reference sequence). CDR3 size: 14 residues. CDR3 region: CASSSQGADTEAFF. The CDR3 nucleotides are TGTGCCAGCAGCTCACAGGGGGCCGACACTGAAGCTTTCTTT.

This clone came up a few times. The genes are TRBV10-1 and TRBJ2-1; 10 bases agree with TRBD2. The CDR3 length is 17 residues. Germline CDR1 and CDR2: WNHNN and SYGVQD (reference sequence). The V and J ends lost 3 bases and 9 bases, in that order; junction bases with no gene match: 14. Here the CDR3 reads CASSEFSGGDFESEQFF. The CDR3 DNA sequence: TGCGCCAGCAGTGAATTCAGCGGGGGGGATTTCGAAAGTGAGCAGTTCTTC.

This chain connects TRBV5-6 to TRBJ2-7, with D perhaps TRBD2 (5 bases). The CDR3 extends over 14 amino acids. Trimming stripped 2 bases from V and 6 bases from J, with 15 bases between. Germline CDR1 is SGHDT and CDR2 is YYEEEE. CDR3 DNA sequence: TGTGCCAGCAGCTTAGCCGGGGTTCAAGGCGAGCAGTACTTC. Protein product: CASSLAGVQGEQYF.

The chain combines TRBV6-5 with TRBJ1-1, with no clear D. The germline V gene has CDR1 MNHEY and CDR2 SVGAGI. The CDR3 extends over 14 amino acids. The V end was cut by 6 bases, the J end by 0 bases, with 11 bases between. The CDR3 spells CASSRQAVNTEAFF. The DNA for the CDR3 is TGTGCCAGCAGCCGTCAGGCGGTGAACACTGAAGCTTTCTTT.

V is TRBV23-1 and J is TRBJ1-5, with D tentatively TRBD1 (6 bases). TRBV23-1 counts as an open reading frame of uncertain function. V gave up 7 bases and J gave up 3 bases, with 13 bases separating them. The CDR3 spans 14 residues. The CDR3 nucleotides read TGCGCCAGCACCGCCGGGGGCCTCAATCAGCCCCAGCATTTT. Amino acid sequence: CASTAGGLNQPQHF.

The chain links TRBV19 to TRBJ1-1; D is uncertain. The CDR3 is 13 residues long. Trimming took 6 bases from V and 4 from J, leaving 12 bases between them. Germline assignment: CDR1 LNHDA and CDR2 SQIVND (reference sequence). Here the CDR3 DNA reads TGTGCCAGTAGATGGGCGTCAGCCACTGAAGCTTTCTTT. It is translated as CASRWASATEAFF.

The V gene is TRBV7-2, the J gene TRBJ2-3, with TRBD1 identical over 10 bases. After removal of 5 bases from V and 3 bases from J, the junction contained 5 bases not matched to a gene. Germline values: CDR1 SGHTA, CDR2 FQGNSA. The CDR3 extends over 15 amino acids. Here the CDR3 reads CASSPGQGTTDTQYF. CDR3 nucleotides: TGTGCCAGCAGCCCGGGACAGGGGACGACAGATACGCAGTATTTT.

This clone has a single count. At one boundary the junction diverges from the germline segment, which might be a read error. The rearrangement uses TRBV16 and TRBJ1-6; TRBD1 matches at 9 bases. This CDR3 spans 15 amino acids. Germline CDR1 reads KGHSY; CDR2 reads FQNENV. CDR3 in amino acids: CTSSGGQGSDSPLHF. Here the CDR3 DNA reads TGTACCAGCAGCGGGGGACAGGGATCTGATTCACCCCTCCACTTT. The variable domain in full, with the rest retrieved from reference TRBV16 and TRBJ1-6, is GEEVAQTPKHLVRGEGQKAKLYCAPIKGHSYVFWYQQVLKNEFKFLISFQNENVFDETGMPKERFSAKCLPNSPCSLEIQATKLEDSAVYFCTSSGGQGSDSPLHFGNGTRLTVT.

DNA of the CDR3: TGCGCCAGCAGCACTGGTCGGGGGCGACCCTACGAGCAGTACTTC. Its protein is CASSTGRGRPYEQYF. The chain employs TRBV5-1 and TRBJ2-7; D could derive from TRBD1 or TRBD2 (6 bases each). V gave up 4 bases and J gave up 2 bases, with 16 bases separating them. The germline V gene encodes CDR1 SGHRS and CDR2 YFSETQ. CDR3 length equals 15 residues.

CDR3 sequence: CASSYLSVFRVTEAFF. The CDR3 region has the DNA TGTGCCAGCAGTTACCTATCGGTTTTCAGGGTTACTGAAGCTTTCTTT. V usage is TRBV6-6 and J usage is TRBJ1-1, with D possibly being TRBD1 (5 bases). V was shortened by 2 bases and J by 5 bases, with 18 bases between the two germline ends. Germline V gene sequence: CDR1 MNHNY, CDR2 SVGAGI (reference sequence). This CDR3 has 16 amino acids.

The CDR3 here is CASSVRLEVNEQFF. In nucleotides, the CDR3 is TGTGCCAGCAGCGTTCGACTAGAAGTGAATGAGCAGTTCTTC. The V and J genes are TRBV9 and TRBJ2-1, with a tentative D call TRBD2 (6 bases). Trimming stripped 2 bases from V and 7 bases from J, with 13 bases between. This CDR3 contains 14 residues. Germline V gene lookup returns CDR1 SGDLS and CDR2 YYNGEE.

V usage is TRBV28 and J usage is TRBJ2-2; D may be TRBD1 (5 bases). Trimming took off 0 bases at V and 9 bases at J, with 11 bases between the two ends. There are 14 residues in the CDR3. Germline CDR1 is MDHEN and CDR2 is SYDVKM. CDR3 residues: CASSLWTDHRELFF. CDR3 sequence (DNA): TGTGCCAGCAGTTTATGGACAGACCACCGGGAGCTGTTTTTT.

The CDR3 spells CASSELGGRAQTEAFF. The CDR3 DNA follows: TGTGCCAGCAGTGAACTAGGGGGCAGGGCCCAGACTGAAGCTTTCTTT. The chain has TRBV6-1 and TRBJ1-1; 7 nucleotides match TRBD1. With V trimmed by 2 bases and J by 5 bases, 11 bases remained unmatched. In germline, CDR1 is MNHNS, CDR2 SASEGT. This CDR3 spans 16 amino acids.

The J gene is TRBJ2-1, the V gene TRBV5-1; perhaps TRBD1 as D (6 bases). Trimming took off 0 bases at V and 4 bases at J, with 11 bases between the two ends. Germline V gene data show CDR1 as SGHRS and CDR2 as YFSETQ. This CDR3 region has 15 residues. This CDR3 reads CASSLEGTTYNEQFF. The DNA of the CDR3 is TGCGCCAGCAGCTTGGAAGGGACAACTTACAATGAGCAGTTCTTC.

This chain connects TRBV27 to TRBJ2-5; TRBD2 agrees at 8 bases. Germline V gives CDR1 MNHEY, CDR2 SMNVEV (reference sequence). Germline trimming cut 3 bases from V and 1 base from J; bases unmatched to any gene: 7. This CDR3 comprises 16 residues. CDR3 residues: CASSFLSRGVQETQYF. Here the CDR3 DNA reads TGTGCCAGCAGTTTTCTCTCGCGGGGGGTCCAAGAGACCCAGTACTTC.

This chain joins TRBV6-4 and TRBJ1-3; D may be TRBD1 (5 bases). Germline V lookup: CDR1 MRHNA, CDR2 SNTAGT. Trimming stripped 3 bases from V and 4 bases from J, with 10 bases between. This CDR3 spans 14 amino acids. CDR3 protein: CASSEKGDGNTIYF. The CDR3 DNA reads TGTGCCAGCAGTGAAAAAGGGGACGGAAACACCATATATTTT.

This rearrangement joins TRBV5-6 to TRBJ1-3; tentative D call: TRBD1 (5 bases). This CDR3 region has 15 residues. Looked up from germline, CDR1 is SGHDT and CDR2 is YYEEEE. V lost 4 bases to trimming and J lost 0 bases, with 11 bases between them. Written as DNA, the CDR3 is TGTGCCAGCAGCCTCCCGACAGTCTCTGGAAACACCATATATTTT. Protein sequence: CASSLPTVSGNTIYF.

The genes are TRBV4-1 and TRBJ1-1; D perhaps matches TRBD1 (6 bases). Germline values: CDR1 MGHRA, CDR2 YSYEKL. V was pared by 1 base and J by 0 bases, with 9 bases between. The CDR3 consists of 15 residues. CDR3 loop: CASSQGDTLNTEAFF. DNA for the CDR3: TGCGCCAGCAGCCAAGGGGACACCTTGAACACTGAAGCTTTCTTT.

J is TRBJ1-1 and V is TRBV5-1; D unresolved. CDR3 size: 14 residues. V lost 3 bases and J lost 1, with 10 bases in between. Germline V gives CDR1 SGHRS, CDR2 YFSETQ. This CDR3 is CASSSGPSNTEAFF. Written as DNA, the CDR3 is TGCGCCAGCAGCTCGGGTCCATCGAACACTGAAGCTTTCTTT.

The rearrangement links TRBV5-1 to TRBJ2-3; D possibly corresponds to TRBD1 (6 bases). V lost 4 bases to trimming and J lost 4 bases, with 13 bases between them. Germline V lookup: CDR1 SGHRS, CDR2 YFSETQ. CDR3 length equals 14 residues. The CDR3 loop is CASSPTGMPDTQYF. For the CDR3, the DNA is TGCGCCAGCAGCCCCACAGGGATGCCAGATACGCAGTATTTT.

This chain connects TRBV10-1 to TRBJ2-1; D may be TRBD1 (6 bases). This CDR3 has 15 amino acids. Germline V gene sequence: CDR1 WNHNN, CDR2 SYGVQD (reference sequence). With 9 bases removed from V and 0 bases from J, the gap between germline ends came to 15 bases. The CDR3 region is CASRTDHNSYNEQFF. CDR3 nucleotides: TGCGCCAGTCGGACAGACCATAACTCCTACAATGAGCAGTTCTTC.

The chain couples TRBV11-3 to TRBJ2-5; D not resolved. This CDR3 comprises 13 residues. Germline lookup yields CDR1 SGHNT and CDR2 YENEEA. The V end was cut by 3 bases, the J end by 3 bases, with 8 bases between. The CDR3: CASSFISKETQYF. The CDR3 DNA follows: TGTGCCAGCAGCTTCATCAGCAAAGAGACCCAGTACTTC.

A single count supports this clone. In nucleotides, the CDR3 is TGTGCCAGCAGCGTAGAGGGTCGGGCTCAGCCCCAGCATTTT. Its translation: CASSVEGRAQPQHF. The chain employs TRBV9 and TRBJ1-5, with no clear D. CDR3 length: 14 amino acids. Deletions cut 0 bases from V and 6 bases from J, with 10 bases between. Germline lookup yields CDR1 SGDLS and CDR2 YYNGEE.

This chain links TRBV6-5 with TRBJ2-1; D possibly corresponds to TRBD2 (6 bases). The CDR3 length is 13 residues. Per the germline V gene, CDR1 is MNHEY and CDR2 is SVGAGI. Trimming removed 9 bases at V and 0 bases at J, with 9 bases between. The CDR3 loop is CASRGSSYNEQFF. DNA for the CDR3: TGTGCCAGTCGGGGGAGCTCCTACAATGAGCAGTTCTTC.

J is TRBJ2-5 and V is TRBV5-4; no clear D gene. The CDR3 is made up of 14 amino acids. CDR1 SGHNT and CDR2 YYREEE come from the germline V gene (reference sequence). V was trimmed by 1 base and J by 1 base, leaving 8 bases between them. CDR3 amino acids: CASSLRLGQETQYF. The CDR3, as DNA: TGTGCCAGCAGCTTGAGACTCGGCCAAGAGACCCAGTACTTC.

The rearrangement uses TRBV4-2 and TRBJ2-5, with D maybe TRBD2 (7 bases). The CDR3 length is 16 residues. CDR1 LGHNA and CDR2 YNFKEQ come from the germline V gene. Trimming took 0 bases from V and 5 from J, leaving 16 bases between them. In DNA form, the CDR3 reads TGTGCCAGCAGCCAAGATTTTGGGGGGGCGGTTGAGACCCAGTACTTC. Translated, it gives CASSQDFGGAVETQYF.